This passage covers 8 T cell receptor beta chains from one sample sequenced in a study of shared clonotypes between healthy human individuals. This table comes from immunoSEQ multiplex PCR, and its TCRdb copy is limited to in-frame clones, with some not included. The repertoire consists of over a million clones, with around 97% occurring once and the leading ten covering approximately 1.1%. The sample taken for sequencing was naive CD4+ T cells sorted from blood. This sample's subset: CD45RA+ positively selected. The receptors were gathered from a man between 25 and 39 years old in good health.

This chain links TRBV7-9 with TRBJ1-5; 7 nucleotides align to TRBD1. The CDR3 has 14 residues. V lost 4 bases to trimming and J lost 1 base; unmatched junction nucleotides: 1. Germline V CDR1 and CDR2: SEHNR, FQNEAQ (reference sequence). The CDR3 DNA follows: TGTGCCAGCAGCTCGGGACAGAGCAATCAGCCCCAGCATTTT. Residues: CASSSGQSNQPQHF. Full variable domain (missing parts from reference TRBV7-9 and TRBJ1-5): DTGVSQNPRHKITKRGQNVTFRCDPISEHNRLYWYRQTLGQGPEFLTYFQNEAQLEKSRLLSDRFSAERPKGSFSTLEIQRTEQGDSAMYLCASSSGQSNQPQHFGDGTRLSIL.

The chain recombines TRBV28 with TRBJ2-7, with 10 bases identical to TRBD2. Germline V gene sequence: CDR1 MDHEN, CDR2 SYDVKM. V gave up 3 bases and J gave up 6 bases; unmatched junction bases: 2. This CDR3 is built from 13 residues. The DNA for the CDR3 is TGTGCCAGCAGTTTTAGCGGGAGGCTCGAGCAGTACTTC. Translation gives CASSFSGRLEQYF.

On this clone: Other nucleotide sequences from this sample produce the same CDR3. In DNA form, the CDR3 reads TGTGCCAGCAGTTACTATAGCAATCAGCCCCAGCATTTT. It is translated as CASSYYSNQPQHF. The V and J genes are TRBV27 and TRBJ1-5; D ambiguous. V was trimmed by 4 bases and J by 0 bases, leaving 4 bases between them. This CDR3 contains 13 residues. CDR1 and CDR2 from the germline V gene are MNHEY and SMNVEV (reference sequence).

The chain recombines TRBV15 with TRBJ2-6, with D perhaps given as TRBD1 or TRBD2 (5 bases each). V was pared by 1 base and J by 0 bases, with 7 bases between. Germline CDR1 is LNHNV and CDR2 is YYDKDF (reference sequence). CDR3 length: 16 amino acids. Here the CDR3 DNA reads TGTGCCACCAGCAGAGTGAGGGGCTCTGGGGCCAACGTCCTGACTTTC. It specifies CATSRVRGSGANVLTF.

V gene TRBV18 combines with J gene TRBJ2-1; TRBD2 matches 10 bases. The V and J ends lost 4 bases and 3 bases, in that order; junction bases with no gene match: 0. The CDR3 covers 14 residues. From germline, CDR1 is KGHSH and CDR2 LQKENI. This CDR3 is CASSLAGGYNEQFF. Written as DNA, the CDR3 is TGTGCCAGCTCACTAGCGGGAGGCTACAATGAGCAGTTCTTC. The whole variable domain, filled in from reference TRBV18 and TRBJ2-1, reads NAGVMQNPRHLVRRRGQEARLRCSPMKGHSHVYWYRQLPEEGLKFMVYLQKENIIDESGMPKERFSAEFPKEGPSILRIQQVVRGDSAAYFCASSLAGGYNEQFFGPGTRLTVL.

The chain is built from TRBV5-1 and TRBJ2-7; 9 nucleotides line up with TRBD1. The V and J ends lost 0 bases and 1 base, in that order; junction bases with no gene match: 8. The CDR3 is made up of 17 amino acids. Germline V lookup: CDR1 SGHRS, CDR2 YFSETQ. The chain's CDR3 is CASSLGPQGASSYEQYF. The DNA of the CDR3 is TGCGCCAGCAGCTTGGGACCACAGGGGGCGAGTTCCTACGAGCAGTACTTC.

A note on this clone: Other nucleotide sequences from this sample produce the same CDR3. CDR3 in amino acids: CASSEGGYEQYF. In DNA, the CDR3 is TGCGCCAGCAGCGAGGGGGGCTACGAGCAGTACTTC. The chain couples TRBV5-1 to TRBJ2-7; D tentatively fits TRBD1 or TRBD2 (6 bases each). V was shortened by 4 bases and J by 3 bases, with 8 bases between the two germline ends. This CDR3 is 12 amino acids long. The germline V gene has CDR1 SGHRS and CDR2 YFSETQ.

V usage is TRBV2 and J usage is TRBJ1-4; TRBD1 matches 7 bases. This CDR3 comprises 15 residues. Trimming removed 8 bases from V and 4 bases from J; junction bases left unmatched: 10. Germline V CDR1 and CDR2: SNHLY, FYNNEI. The CDR3: CASGGPGQNNEKLFF. The DNA of the CDR3 is TGTGCCAGCGGAGGCCCGGGACAGAATAATGAAAAACTGTTTTTT. The variable domain in full, with the rest retrieved from reference TRBV2 and TRBJ1-4, is EPEVTQTPSHQVTQMGQEVILRCVPISNHLYFYWYRQILGQKVEFLVSFYNNEISEKSEIFDDQFSVERPDGSNFTLKIRSTKLEDSAMYFCASGGPGQNNEKLFFGSGTQLSVL.